This T cell receptor (beta chain) was recovered during a study of OX40 agonist ivuxolimab in advanced cancers. Study-wide results and limits: Some nonresponders additionally presented with little normalized T-cell clonal expansion. Circulating CD4+ and CD8+ T cells showed clonal expansion by week 6 at 0.1 to 3.0 mg/kg.

Germline V gene data show CDR1 as MNHNS and CDR2 as SASEGT. The CDR3 is 13 amino acids. Profiled with immunoSEQ multiplex PCR; TCRdb holds only in-frame clones, not every one. This sample yields 80,000 to 95,000 clones, of which about 90% are seen a single time; roughly 9.3% belongs to the top ten. This clone was picked up one time. Its specificity is not known. One end of the junction is discordant with germline, which a read error may explain. Sampled blood was obtained at baseline, cycle 4 day 1, and cycle 7 day 1. The source of this sequence is an adult with an advanced solid tumor such as melanoma, head and neck, liver or kidney cancer. This rearrangement joins TRBV6-1 to TRBJ2-7, with D possibly matching TRBD1 (6 bases). Sequenced here: CD4+ or CD8+ T cells sorted from blood, sampled in a trial of the OX40 agonist ivuxolimab. CDR3 sequence (DNA): TGTGCCAACAGTGAAGTCTGGGGGCGGGAGCAGTACTTC. Its protein is CANSEVWGREQYF.